Included here is one T cell receptor beta chain sequence, with context. This sample is part of a study of blood T cell repertoires in COVID-19. Across the whole study: Samples taken during acute and convalescent COVID-19 were collected in the United States, Italy and Spain.

Sequencing was performed with immunoSEQ multiplex PCR; in TCRdb, only in-frame clones are kept and a portion is missing. Here the sample spans roughly 140,000 clones, roughly four fifths being singletons. With 4 bases clipped from V and 4 bases from J, the junction kept 1 base outside the gene matches. This CDR3 region has 15 residues. CDR1 is SGHDN, CDR2 FVKESK, per germline. This clonotype originated in a woman of 80 years or more with acute or convalescent COVID-19. What was sequenced was peripheral blood. V is TRBV14 and J is TRBJ2-7; 16 nucleotides match TRBD2. This chain's CDR3 is CASSPGLAGGYEQYF. CDR3 nucleotides: TGTGCCAGCAGCCCGGGACTAGCGGGAGGGTACGAGCAGTACTTC.